The 9 T cell receptor beta chains given below trace back to one sample, sequenced in a study of cytomegalovirus exposure and HLA in healthy donors. Use of 60 Vbeta and 13 Jbeta primers characterized the PCR. The repertoire was sequenced with immunoSEQ multiplex PCR; TCRdb's copy has only in-frame clones and lacks some. The sample holds tens of thousands of clones, 65% to 80% seen once. The specimen was PBMCs. The source of these receptors is a male donor in good health and CMV-seropositive.

This clone was seen just once. The rearrangement uses TRBV2 and TRBJ2-1; D might be TRBD1 (5 bases). The CDR3 has 15 amino acids. The germline V gene encodes CDR1 SNHLY and CDR2 FYNNEI. V dropped 5 bases and J dropped 6 bases, with 17 bases sitting between them. CDR3 loop: CASSRRQGYGNEQFF. CDR3 coding DNA: TGTGCCAGCAGTCGTAGGCAGGGATACGGCAATGAGCAGTTCTTC.

This clone turned up a few times. This chain connects TRBV4-2 to TRBJ1-4; 8 positions agree with TRBD1. The CDR3 loop spans 14 amino acids. Losses at the gene ends were 5 bases for V and 7 bases for J; bases not matched to a gene: 6. CDR1 and CDR2 from the germline V gene are LGHNA and YNFKEQ. As DNA, the CDR3 is TGTGCCAGCAGCGGGACAGGCGACCTTGAAAAACTGTTTTTT. Residues: CASSGTGDLEKLFF.

The chain combines TRBV19 with TRBJ2-7, with TRBD1 matching over 8 bases. CDR1 is LNHDA, CDR2 SQIVND, per germline (reference sequence). After removal of 5 bases from V and 7 bases from J, the junction contained 13 bases not matched to a gene. This CDR3 region has 15 residues. The DNA for the CDR3 is TGTGCCAGTAGTGCCAGGACAGGGCAAACGGGAGAGCAGTACTTC. Translating gives CASSARTGQTGEQYF.

The chain employs TRBV30 and TRBJ2-7; 8 bases are shared with TRBD1. Trimming cost V 7 bases and J 4 bases; bases outside gene matches: 9. CDR3 length: 13 amino acids. Germline V CDR1 and CDR2: GTSNPN, SVGIG (reference sequence). The CDR3 DNA is TGTGCCTCCACCGACAGGGGTGGATACGAGCAGTACTTC. Amino acid sequence: CASTDRGGYEQYF.

The genes are TRBV5-4 and TRBJ2-7, with 10 bases identical to TRBD2. Germline loops: CDR1 SGHNT, CDR2 YYREEE (reference sequence). After removal of 0 bases from V and 6 bases from J, the junction contained 9 bases not matched to a gene. CDR3 size: 16 residues. The CDR3 DNA reads as TGTGCCAGCAGCTTGGGTCAGAGCGGGGGGGCGATCGAGCAGTACTTC. Protein: CASSLGQSGGAIEQYF.

V usage is TRBV5-1 and J usage is TRBJ2-5; 7 bases agree with TRBD1. The germline CDR1 and CDR2 sequences are SGHRS and YFSETQ. V lost 4 bases and J lost 5; bases outside the gene matches: 11. This CDR3 region has 15 residues. The CDR3 DNA reads as TGCGCCAGCAGCCCGGGACAGCCTCTGATGGAGACCCAGTACTTC. It encodes CASSPGQPLMETQYF.

This clone was counted a single time. The gene calls are TRBV7-9 and TRBJ2-7; D is perhaps TRBD1 (6 bases). With 5 bases removed from V and 4 bases from J, the gap between germline ends came to 24 bases. The CDR3 runs 17 residues. CDR1 is SEHNR, CDR2 FQNEAQ, per germline (reference sequence). The DNA of the CDR3 is TGTGCCAGCAGCCCCTTAGCTGGACAGCATGGAAGGTACGAGCAGTACTTC. Its protein is CASSPLAGQHGRYEQYF.

The chain joins TRBV30 to TRBJ2-5, with 7 bases matching TRBD1. Per germline, CDR1 GTSNPN and CDR2 SVGIG (reference sequence). The CDR3 sequence is 14 residues long. The V segment lost 5 bases and the J segment 5 bases; nucleotides outside the gene matches: 11. CDR3 nucleotides: TGTGCCTGGCAAACAGGGGCGAGGGGGGAGACCCAGTACTTC. As protein: CAWQTGARGETQYF.

This clone has only a few counts. The chain couples TRBV19 to TRBJ2-7; 7 nucleotides match TRBD1. CDR1 and CDR2 from the germline V gene are LNHDA and SQIVND (reference sequence). The CDR3 length is 13 residues. The CDR3 loop reads CARSVRGRDEQYF. The CDR3 DNA reads TGTGCACGGTCGGTGAGGGGGCGGGACGAGCAGTACTTC.